The rows below give T cell receptor beta chains drawn from one sample of a study of blood T cells in healthy people across ages. In TCRdb, the 5' RACE reads were re-called with MiXCR into one record per CDR3 protein. This sample carries around 800,000 distinct CDR3 sequences, 20% to 30% of them seen once, and the ten largest clones take around 3%. These same records also appear under a second study, on T cells of mothers and their children.

Sequencing was performed on blood. These receptors all stem from a boy between 10 and 17 years old in good health. Both conserved end residues are trimmed from each CDR3. Each record gives: D gene, V gene, CDR3 protein. D genes are given only for firm matches.

D gene: NA
V gene: TRBV12-3/TRBV12-4
CDR3 protein: ASSLARPVGGYGYT

D gene: TRBD1
V gene: TRBV15
CDR3 protein: ATSREGQGIEPQH

D gene: TRBD1
V gene: TRBV4-1
CDR3 protein: ASSGRDRGVRANTEAF

D gene: NA
V gene: TRBV12-3/TRBV12-4
CDR3 protein: ASSLRGGAPDYGYT

D gene: NA
V gene: TRBV5-1
CDR3 protein: ASSGGTRQAF

D gene: NA
V gene: TRBV20-1
CDR3 protein: SASPPQRSYYEQY

D gene: NA
V gene: TRBV4-1
CDR3 protein: ASSQVRGNYGYT

D gene: NA
V gene: TRBV2
CDR3 protein: ASSEVYNEQF

D gene: TRBD2
V gene: TRBV5-1
CDR3 protein: ASSFDQTSGQETQY

D gene: TRBD1
V gene: TRBV11-2
CDR3 protein: ASSLDRGGAF

D gene: TRBD1
V gene: TRBV20-1
CDR3 protein: SAGRDRAYEQY

D gene: NA
V gene: TRBV12-3/TRBV12-4
CDR3 protein: ASSSGVEETQY

D gene: NA
V gene: TRBV15
CDR3 protein: ATSEGGKNIQY

D gene: TRBD1
V gene: TRBV7-3
CDR3 protein: ASSLVGGDFGNIQY

D gene: TRBD1
V gene: TRBV7-3
CDR3 protein: ASSFYRGQGNSGNTIY

D gene: NA
V gene: TRBV29-1
CDR3 protein: STYRVPNTEAF

D gene: NA
V gene: TRBV5-1
CDR3 protein: ASSSPLNTGELF

D gene: NA
V gene: TRBV5-1
CDR3 protein: ASSLDRAFTGELF

D gene: TRBD2
V gene: TRBV10-3
CDR3 protein: AISDSGGPQTQY

D gene: NA
V gene: TRBV11-1
CDR3 protein: ASSLERGTPYEQY

D gene: NA
V gene: TRBV9
CDR3 protein: ASSVILTDTEAF

D gene: NA
V gene: TRBV5-1
CDR3 protein: ASSWGQLGYEQY

D gene: TRBD2
V gene: TRBV12-3/TRBV12-4
CDR3 protein: ASRGLAGEPDTQY